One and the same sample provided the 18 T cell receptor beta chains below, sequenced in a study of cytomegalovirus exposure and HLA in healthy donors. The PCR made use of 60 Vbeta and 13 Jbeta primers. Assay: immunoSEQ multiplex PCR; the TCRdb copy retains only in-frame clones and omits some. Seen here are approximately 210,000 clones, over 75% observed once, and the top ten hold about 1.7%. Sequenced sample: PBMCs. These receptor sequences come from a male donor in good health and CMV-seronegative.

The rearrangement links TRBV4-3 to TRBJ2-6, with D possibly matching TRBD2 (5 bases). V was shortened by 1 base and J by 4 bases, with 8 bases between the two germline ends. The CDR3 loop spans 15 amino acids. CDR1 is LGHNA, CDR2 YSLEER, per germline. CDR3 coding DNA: TGCGCCAGCAGCCAAGTACCGGGAGGGGCCAACGTCCTGACTTTC. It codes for CASSQVPGGANVLTF.

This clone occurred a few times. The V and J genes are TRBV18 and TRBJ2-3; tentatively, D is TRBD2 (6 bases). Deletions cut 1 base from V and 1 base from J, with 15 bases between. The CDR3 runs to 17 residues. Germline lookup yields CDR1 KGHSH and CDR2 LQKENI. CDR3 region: CASSPLHGGVRTDTQYF. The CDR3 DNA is TGTGCCAGCTCACCACTTCACGGGGGAGTACGCACAGATACGCAGTATTTT.

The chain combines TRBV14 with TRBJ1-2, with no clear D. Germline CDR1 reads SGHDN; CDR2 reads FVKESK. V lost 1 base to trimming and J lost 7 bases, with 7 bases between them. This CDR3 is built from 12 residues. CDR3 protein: CASSQGGAGYTF. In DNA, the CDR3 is TGTGCCAGCAGCCAAGGGGGAGCTGGCTACACCTTC.

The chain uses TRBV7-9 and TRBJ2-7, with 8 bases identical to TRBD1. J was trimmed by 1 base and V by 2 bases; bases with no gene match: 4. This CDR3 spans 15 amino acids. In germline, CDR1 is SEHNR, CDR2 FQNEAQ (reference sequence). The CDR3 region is CASSLSGTGSYEQYF. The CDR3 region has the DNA TGTGCCAGCAGCTTATCCGGGACAGGATCCTACGAGCAGTACTTC.

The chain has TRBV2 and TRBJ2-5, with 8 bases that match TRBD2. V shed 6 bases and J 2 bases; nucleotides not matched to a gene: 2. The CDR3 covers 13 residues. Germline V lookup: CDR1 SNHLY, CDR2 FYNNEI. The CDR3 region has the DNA TGTGCCAGCAGGCGGGGGGCACAAGAGACCCAGTACTTC. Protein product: CASRRGAQETQYF.

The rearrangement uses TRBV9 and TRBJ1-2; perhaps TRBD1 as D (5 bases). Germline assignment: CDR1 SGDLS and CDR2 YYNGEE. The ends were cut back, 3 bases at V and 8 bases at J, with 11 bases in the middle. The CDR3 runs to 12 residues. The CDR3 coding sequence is TGTGCCAGCAGCGGGGCCCAGGGCGGCTACACCTTC. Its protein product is CASSGAQGGYTF.

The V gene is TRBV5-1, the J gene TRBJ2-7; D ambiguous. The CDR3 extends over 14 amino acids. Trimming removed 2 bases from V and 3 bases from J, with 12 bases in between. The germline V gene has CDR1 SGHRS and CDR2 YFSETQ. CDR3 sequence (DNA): TGCGCCAGCAGCTTAATCGTCGGCGGCTACGAGCAGTACTTC. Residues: CASSLIVGGYEQYF.

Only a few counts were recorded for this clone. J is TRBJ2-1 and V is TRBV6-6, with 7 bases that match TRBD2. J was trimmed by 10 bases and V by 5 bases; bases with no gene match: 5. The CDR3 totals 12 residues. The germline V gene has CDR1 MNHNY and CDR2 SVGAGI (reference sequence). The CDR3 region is CASSASGAEQFF. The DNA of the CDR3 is TGTGCCAGCAGTGCCAGCGGGGCCGAGCAGTTCTTC.

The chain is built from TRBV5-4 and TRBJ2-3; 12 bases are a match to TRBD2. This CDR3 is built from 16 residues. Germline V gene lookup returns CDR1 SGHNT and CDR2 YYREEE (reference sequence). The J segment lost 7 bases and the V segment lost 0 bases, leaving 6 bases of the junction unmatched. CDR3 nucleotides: TGTGCCAGCAGCTTGGGTGCTAGCGGGGGGGCGAATACGCAGTATTTT. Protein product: CASSLGASGGANTQYF.

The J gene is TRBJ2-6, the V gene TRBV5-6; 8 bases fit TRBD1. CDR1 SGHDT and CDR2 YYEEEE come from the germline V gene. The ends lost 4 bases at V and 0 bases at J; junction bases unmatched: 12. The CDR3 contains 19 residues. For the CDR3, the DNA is TGTGCCAGCAGCAAGACCCCGGGACAGGCCCTCTCTGGGGCCAACGTCCTGACTTTC. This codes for CASSKTPGQALSGANVLTF.

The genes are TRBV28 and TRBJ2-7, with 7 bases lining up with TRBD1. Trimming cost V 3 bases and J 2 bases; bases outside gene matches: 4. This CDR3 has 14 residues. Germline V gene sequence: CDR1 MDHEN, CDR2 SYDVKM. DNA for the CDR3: TGTGCCAGCAGTTTTACAGGGGCCACCTACGAGCAGTACTTC. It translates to CASSFTGATYEQYF.

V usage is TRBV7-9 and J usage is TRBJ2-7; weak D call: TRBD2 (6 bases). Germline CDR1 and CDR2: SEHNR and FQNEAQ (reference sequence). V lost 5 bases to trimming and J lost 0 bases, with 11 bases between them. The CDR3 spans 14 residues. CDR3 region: CASSPREYSYEQYF. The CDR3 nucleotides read TGTGCCAGCAGCCCCCGGGAGTACTCCTACGAGCAGTACTTC.

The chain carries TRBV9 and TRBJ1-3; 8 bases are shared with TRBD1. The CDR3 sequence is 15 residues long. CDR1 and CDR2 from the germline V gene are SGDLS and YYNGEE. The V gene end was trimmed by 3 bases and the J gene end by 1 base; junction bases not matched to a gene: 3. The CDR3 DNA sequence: TGTGCCAGCAGCGATCACAGGGGGTCTGGAAACACCATATATTTT. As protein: CASSDHRGSGNTIYF. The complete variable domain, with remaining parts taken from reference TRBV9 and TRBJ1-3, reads DSGVTQTPKHLITATGQRVTLRCSPRSGDLSVYWYQQSLDQGLQFLIQYYNGEERAKGNILERFSAQQFPDLHSELNLSSLELGDSALYFCASSDHRGSGNTIYFGEGSWLTVV.

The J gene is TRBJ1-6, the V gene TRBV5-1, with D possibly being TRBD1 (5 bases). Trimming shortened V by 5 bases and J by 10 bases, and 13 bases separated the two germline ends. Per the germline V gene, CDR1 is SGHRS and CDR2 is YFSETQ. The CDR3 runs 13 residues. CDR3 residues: CASSKGYESPLHF. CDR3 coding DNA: TGCGCCAGCAGTAAGGGGTATGAGTCACCCCTCCACTTT. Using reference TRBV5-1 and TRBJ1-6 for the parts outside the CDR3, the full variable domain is KAGVTQTPRYLIKTRGQQVTLSCSPISGHRSVSWYQQTPGQGLQFLFEYFSETQRNKGNFPGRFSGRQFSNSRSEMNVSTLELGDSALYLCASSKGYESPLHFGNGTRLTVT.

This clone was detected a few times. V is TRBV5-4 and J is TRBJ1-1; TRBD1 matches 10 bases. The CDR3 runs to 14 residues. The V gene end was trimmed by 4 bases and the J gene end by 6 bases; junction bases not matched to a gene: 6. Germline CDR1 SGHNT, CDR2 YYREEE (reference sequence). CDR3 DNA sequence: TGTGCCAGCAGCATCTCGACAGGGGGCCCTGAAGCTTTCTTT. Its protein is CASSISTGGPEAFF. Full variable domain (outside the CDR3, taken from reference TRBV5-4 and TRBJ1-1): ETGVTQSPTHLIKTRGQQVTLRCSSQSGHNTVSWYQQALGQGPQFIFQYYREEENGRGNFPPRFSGLQFPNYSSELNVNALELDDSALYLCASSISTGGPEAFFGQGTRLTVV.

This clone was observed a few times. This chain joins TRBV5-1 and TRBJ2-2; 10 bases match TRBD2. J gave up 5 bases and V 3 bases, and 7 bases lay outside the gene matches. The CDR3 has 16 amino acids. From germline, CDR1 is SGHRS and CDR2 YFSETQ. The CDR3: CASSYTLAGGTGELFF. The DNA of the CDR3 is TGCGCCAGCAGCTATACCTTAGCGGGAGGAACCGGGGAGCTGTTTTTT.

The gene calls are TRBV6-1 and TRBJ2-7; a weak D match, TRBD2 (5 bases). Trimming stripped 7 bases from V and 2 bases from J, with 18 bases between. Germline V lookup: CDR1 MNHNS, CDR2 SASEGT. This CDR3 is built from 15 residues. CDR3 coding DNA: TGTGCCAGCATCCCTCCCGGAACAGCGGCCTACGAGCAGTACTTC. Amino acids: CASIPPGTAAYEQYF.

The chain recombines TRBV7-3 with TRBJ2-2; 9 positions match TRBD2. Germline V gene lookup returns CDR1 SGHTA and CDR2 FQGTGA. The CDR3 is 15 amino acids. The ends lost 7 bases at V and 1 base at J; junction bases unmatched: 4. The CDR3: CASTISGRNTGELFF. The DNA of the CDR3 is TGTGCCAGCACTATTAGCGGGAGGAACACCGGGGAGCTGTTTTTT.